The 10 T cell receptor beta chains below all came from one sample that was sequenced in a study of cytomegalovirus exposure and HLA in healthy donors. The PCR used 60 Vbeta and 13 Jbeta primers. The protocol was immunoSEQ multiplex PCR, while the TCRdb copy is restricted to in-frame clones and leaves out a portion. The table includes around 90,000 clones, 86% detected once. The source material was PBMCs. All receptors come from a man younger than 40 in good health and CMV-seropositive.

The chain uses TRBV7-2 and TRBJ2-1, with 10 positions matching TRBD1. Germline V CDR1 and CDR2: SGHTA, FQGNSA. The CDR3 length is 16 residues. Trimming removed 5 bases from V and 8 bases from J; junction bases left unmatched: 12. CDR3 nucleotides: TGTGCCAGCAGCATTCAGGTCGGGACAGGGGAGGATGAGCAGTTCTTC. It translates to CASSIQVGTGEDEQFF.

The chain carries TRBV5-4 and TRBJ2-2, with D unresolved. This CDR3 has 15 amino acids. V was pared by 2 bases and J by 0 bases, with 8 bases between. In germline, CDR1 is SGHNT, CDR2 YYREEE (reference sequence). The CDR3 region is CASSLSRTNTGELFF. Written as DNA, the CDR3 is TGTGCCAGCAGCTTAAGTAGAACGAACACCGGGGAGCTGTTTTTT.

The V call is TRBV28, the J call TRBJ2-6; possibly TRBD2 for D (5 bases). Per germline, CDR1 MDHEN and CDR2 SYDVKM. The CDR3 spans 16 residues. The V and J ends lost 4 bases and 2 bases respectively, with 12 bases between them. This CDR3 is CASSSAGVTGANVLTF. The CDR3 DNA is TGTGCCAGCAGTTCGGCGGGCGTCACTGGGGCCAACGTCCTGACTTTC.

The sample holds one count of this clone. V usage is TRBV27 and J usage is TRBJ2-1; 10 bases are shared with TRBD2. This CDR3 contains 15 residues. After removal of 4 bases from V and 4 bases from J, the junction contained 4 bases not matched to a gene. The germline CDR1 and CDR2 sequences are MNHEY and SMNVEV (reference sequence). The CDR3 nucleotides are TGTGCCAGCAGTTCAATAGCGGGGGGATACAATGAGCAGTTCTTC. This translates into CASSSIAGGYNEQFF.

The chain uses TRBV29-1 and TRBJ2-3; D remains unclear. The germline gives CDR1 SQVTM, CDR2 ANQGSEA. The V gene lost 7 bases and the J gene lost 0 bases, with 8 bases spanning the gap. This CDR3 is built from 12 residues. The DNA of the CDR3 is TGCAGCGCAGTCCCTAGCACAGATACGCAGTATTTT. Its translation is CSAVPSTDTQYF.

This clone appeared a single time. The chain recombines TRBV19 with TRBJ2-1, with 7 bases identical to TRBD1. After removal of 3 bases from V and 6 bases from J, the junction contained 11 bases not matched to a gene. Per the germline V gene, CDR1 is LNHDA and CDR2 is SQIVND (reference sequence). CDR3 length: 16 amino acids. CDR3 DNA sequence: TGTGCCAGTAGTATTCGCGACAGGGTTCCCGGCAATGAGCAGTTCTTC. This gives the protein CASSIRDRVPGNEQFF.

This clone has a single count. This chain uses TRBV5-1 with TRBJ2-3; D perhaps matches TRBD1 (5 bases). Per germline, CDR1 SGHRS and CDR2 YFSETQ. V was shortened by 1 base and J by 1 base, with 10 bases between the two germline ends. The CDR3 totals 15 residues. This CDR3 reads CASSLPRVGTDTQYF. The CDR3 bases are TGCGCCAGCAGCTTGCCCAGGGTAGGCACAGATACGCAGTATTTT.

The CDR3 loop reads CASSQDLRLAGVRGTDTQYF. DNA of the CDR3: TGCGCCAGCAGCCAAGACTTGCGACTAGCGGGAGTGAGAGGCACAGATACGCAGTATTTT. The chain uses TRBV4-1 and TRBJ2-3; the match to TRBD2 covers 12 bases. This CDR3 has 20 residues. V shed 0 bases, J shed 1 base, and the junction held 11 bases outside the gene matches. The germline CDR1 and CDR2 sequences are MGHRA and YSYEKL.

CDR3 region: CASSFGTGGDGYTF. The CDR3 nucleotides read TGCGCCAGCAGCTTCGGGACAGGGGGCGACGGCTACACCTTC. The gene calls are TRBV5-1 and TRBJ1-2; 12 bases are a match to TRBD1. Germline values: CDR1 SGHRS, CDR2 YFSETQ. V gave up 2 bases and J gave up 8 bases; unmatched junction bases: 4. The CDR3 is made up of 14 amino acids.

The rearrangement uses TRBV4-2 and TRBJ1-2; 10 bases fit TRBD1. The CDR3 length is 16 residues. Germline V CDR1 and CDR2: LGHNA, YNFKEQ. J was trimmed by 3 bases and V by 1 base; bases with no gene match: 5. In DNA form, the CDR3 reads TGTGCCAGCAGCCAAGGGGACAGGGGAGGGGACTATGGCTACACCTTC. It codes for CASSQGDRGGDYGYTF.